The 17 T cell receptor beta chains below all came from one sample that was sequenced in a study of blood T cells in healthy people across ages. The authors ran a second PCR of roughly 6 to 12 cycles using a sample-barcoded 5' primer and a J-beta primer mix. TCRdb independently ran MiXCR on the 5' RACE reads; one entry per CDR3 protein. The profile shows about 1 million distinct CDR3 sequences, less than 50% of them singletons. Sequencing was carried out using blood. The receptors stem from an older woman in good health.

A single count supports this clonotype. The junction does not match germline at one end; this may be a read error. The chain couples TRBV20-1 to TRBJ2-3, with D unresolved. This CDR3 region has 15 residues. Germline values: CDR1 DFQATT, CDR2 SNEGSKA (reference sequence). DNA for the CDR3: TGCAGTGCTAGAGATTACTCTGCCTTCACAGATGCGCAGTATTTT. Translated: CSARDYSAFTDAQYF.

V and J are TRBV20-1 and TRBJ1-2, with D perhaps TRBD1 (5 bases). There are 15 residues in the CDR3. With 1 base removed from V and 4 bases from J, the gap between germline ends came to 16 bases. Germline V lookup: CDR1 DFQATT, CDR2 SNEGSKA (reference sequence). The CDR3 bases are TGCAGTGCTAGAGGCTTCGGGGACCTCTCCTATGGCTACACCTTC. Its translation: CSARGFGDLSYGYTF.

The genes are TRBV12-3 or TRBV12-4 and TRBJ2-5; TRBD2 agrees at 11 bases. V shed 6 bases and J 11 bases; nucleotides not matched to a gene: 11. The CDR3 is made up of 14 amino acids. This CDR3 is CASRTSGMAREQYF. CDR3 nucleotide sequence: TGTGCCAGCAGGACTAGCGGGATGGCCCGGGAGCAGTACTTC.

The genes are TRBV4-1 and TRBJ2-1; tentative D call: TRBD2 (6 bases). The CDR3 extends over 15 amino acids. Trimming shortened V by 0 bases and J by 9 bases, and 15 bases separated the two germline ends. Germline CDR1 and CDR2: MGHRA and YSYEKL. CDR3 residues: CASSQEARMGGEQFF. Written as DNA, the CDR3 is TGCGCCAGCAGCCAAGAAGCCCGGATGGGGGGTGAGCAGTTCTTC.

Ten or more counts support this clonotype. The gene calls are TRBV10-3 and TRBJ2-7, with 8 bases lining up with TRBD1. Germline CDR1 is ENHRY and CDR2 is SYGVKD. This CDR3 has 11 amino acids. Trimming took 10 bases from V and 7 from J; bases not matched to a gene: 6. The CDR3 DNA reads TGTGCCAGCCAGGGGGCGAGGGAGCAGTACTTC. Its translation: CASQGAREQYF.

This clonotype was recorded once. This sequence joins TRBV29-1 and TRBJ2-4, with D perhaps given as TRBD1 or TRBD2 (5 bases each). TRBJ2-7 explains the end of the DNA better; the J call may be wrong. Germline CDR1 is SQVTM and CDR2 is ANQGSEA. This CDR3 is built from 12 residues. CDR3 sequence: CTYRDVRDEQYF. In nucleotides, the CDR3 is TGCACTTACCGGGACGTCAGGGACGAGCAGTACTTC.

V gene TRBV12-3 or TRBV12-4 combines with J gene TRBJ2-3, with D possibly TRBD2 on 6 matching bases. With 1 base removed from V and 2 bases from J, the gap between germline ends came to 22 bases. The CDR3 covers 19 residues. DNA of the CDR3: TGTGCCAGCAGTTTAGGTTTAGGGGTAGCGGAGATCTCCACAGATACGCAGTATTTT. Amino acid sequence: CASSLGLGVAEISTDTQYF.

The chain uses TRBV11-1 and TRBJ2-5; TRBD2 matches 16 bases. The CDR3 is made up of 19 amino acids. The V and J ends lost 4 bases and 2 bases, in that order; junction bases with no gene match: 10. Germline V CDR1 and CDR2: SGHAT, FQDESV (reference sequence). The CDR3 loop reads CASSSLPGLAGGGQETQYF. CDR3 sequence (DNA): TGTGCCAGCAGCTCCCTCCCGGGACTAGCGGGAGGGGGACAAGAGACCCAGTACTTC.

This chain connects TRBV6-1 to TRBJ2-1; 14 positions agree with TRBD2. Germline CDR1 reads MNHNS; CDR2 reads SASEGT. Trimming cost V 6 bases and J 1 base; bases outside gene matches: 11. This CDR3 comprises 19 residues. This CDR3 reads CASRAEGTSGRGSYNEQFF. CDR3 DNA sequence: TGTGCCAGCAGAGCCGAGGGGACTAGCGGGAGAGGATCCTACAATGAGCAGTTCTTC.

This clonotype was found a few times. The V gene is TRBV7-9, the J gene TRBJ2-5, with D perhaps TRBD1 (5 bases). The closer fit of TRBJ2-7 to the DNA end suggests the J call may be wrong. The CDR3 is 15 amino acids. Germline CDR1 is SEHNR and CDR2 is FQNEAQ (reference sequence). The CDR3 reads CASSLAAGLRYEQYF. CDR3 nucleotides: TGTGCCAGCAGCTTAGCGGCAGGGTTAAGGTACGAGCAGTACTTC.

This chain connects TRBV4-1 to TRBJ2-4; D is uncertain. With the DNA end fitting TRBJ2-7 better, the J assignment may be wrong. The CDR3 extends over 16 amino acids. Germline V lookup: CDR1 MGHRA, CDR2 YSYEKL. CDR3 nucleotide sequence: TGCGCCAGCAGCCAAGATTATCGGTTAACCGCCTACGAGCAGTACTTC. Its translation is CASSQDYRLTAYEQYF.

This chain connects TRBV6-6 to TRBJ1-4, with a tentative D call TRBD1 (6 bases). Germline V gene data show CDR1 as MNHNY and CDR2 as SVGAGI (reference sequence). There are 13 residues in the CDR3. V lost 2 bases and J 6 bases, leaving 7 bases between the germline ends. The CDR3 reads CASSYRGHEKLFF. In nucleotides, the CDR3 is TGTGCCAGCAGTTACCGGGGGCATGAAAAACTGTTTTTT.

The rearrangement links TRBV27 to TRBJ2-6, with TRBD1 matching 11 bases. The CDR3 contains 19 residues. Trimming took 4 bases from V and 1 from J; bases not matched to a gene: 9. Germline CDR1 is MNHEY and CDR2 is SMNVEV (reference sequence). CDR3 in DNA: TGTGCCAGCAGTTCTTATCCGGGACAGGGGGGATCTGGGGCCAACGTCCTGACTTTC. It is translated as CASSSYPGQGGSGANVLTF. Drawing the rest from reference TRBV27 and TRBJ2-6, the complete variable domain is EAQVTQNPRYLITVTGKKLTVTCSQNMNHEYMSWYRQDPGLGLRQIYYSMNVEVTDKGDVPEGYKVSRKEKRNFPLILESPSPNQTSLYFCASSSYPGQGGSGANVLTFGAGSRLTVL.

The CDR3 region has the DNA TGTGCCAGCAGTCTCAGCCCGAAGAGGCCCCTCCACTTT. Translating it yields CASSLSPKRPLHF. V and J are TRBV12-3 or TRBV12-4 and TRBJ1-6; no reliable D call. The V end lost 5 bases, the J end lost 13 bases, and 15 bases lay between the germline ends. This CDR3 is 13 amino acids long.

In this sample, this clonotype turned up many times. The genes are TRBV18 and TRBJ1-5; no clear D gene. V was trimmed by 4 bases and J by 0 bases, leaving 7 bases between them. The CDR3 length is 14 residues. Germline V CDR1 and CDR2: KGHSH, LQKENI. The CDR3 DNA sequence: TGTGCCAGCTCACAGGGAAATAGCAATCAGCCCCAGCATTTT. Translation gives CASSQGNSNQPQHF.

The CDR3 loop reads CSVGFVSGKPYNEQFF. DNA of the CDR3: TGCAGCGTCGGGTTCGTTAGCGGGAAACCCTACAATGAGCAGTTCTTC. The chain is built from TRBV29-1 and TRBJ2-1; 8 bases are shared with TRBD2. CDR3 length equals 16 residues. CDR1 is SQVTM, CDR2 ANQGSEA, per germline. V shed 6 bases, J shed 2 bases, and the junction held 12 bases outside the gene matches.

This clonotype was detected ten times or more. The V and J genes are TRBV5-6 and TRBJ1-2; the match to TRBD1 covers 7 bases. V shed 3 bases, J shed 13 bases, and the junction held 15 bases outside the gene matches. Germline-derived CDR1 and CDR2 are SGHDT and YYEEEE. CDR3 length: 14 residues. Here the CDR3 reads CASSYGTVDSWATF. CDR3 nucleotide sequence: TGTGCCAGCAGCTATGGGACAGTCGATTCGTGGGCCACCTTC. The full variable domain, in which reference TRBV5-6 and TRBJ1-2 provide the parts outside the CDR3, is DAGVTQSPTHLIKTRGQQVTLRCSPKSGHDTVSWYQQALGQGPQFIFQYYEEEERQRGNFPDRFSGHQFPNYSSELNVNALLLGDSALYLCASSYGTVDSWATFGSGTRLTVV.